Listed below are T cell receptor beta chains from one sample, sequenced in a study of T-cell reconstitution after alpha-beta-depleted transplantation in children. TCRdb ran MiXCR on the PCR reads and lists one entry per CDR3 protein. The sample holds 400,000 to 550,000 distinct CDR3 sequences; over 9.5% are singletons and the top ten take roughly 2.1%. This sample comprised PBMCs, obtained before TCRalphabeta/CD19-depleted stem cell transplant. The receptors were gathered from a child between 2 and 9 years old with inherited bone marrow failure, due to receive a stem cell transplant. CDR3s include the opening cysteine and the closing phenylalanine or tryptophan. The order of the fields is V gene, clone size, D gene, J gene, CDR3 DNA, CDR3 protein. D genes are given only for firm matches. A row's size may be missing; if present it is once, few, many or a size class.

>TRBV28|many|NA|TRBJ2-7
TGTGCCAGCAGTTTTGCGGAGGGCTACGAGCAGTACTTC
CASSFAEGYEQYF
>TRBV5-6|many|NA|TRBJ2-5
TGTGCCAGCAGCTTGAATGGGGGTGAGACCCAGTACTTC
CASSLNGGETQYF
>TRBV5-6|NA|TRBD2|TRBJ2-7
TGTGCCAGCAGCTTGAGTCTAGCGGGCCCGTTCTACGAGCAGTACTTC
CASSLSLAGPFYEQYF
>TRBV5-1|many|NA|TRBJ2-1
TGCGCCAGCAGCTTGCATGACAGTTCCAATGAGCAGTTCTTC
CASSLHDSSNEQFF
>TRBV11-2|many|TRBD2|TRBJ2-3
TGTGCCAGCAGCCCCGAGCAGCGGGGGGTCACGCAGTATTTT
CASSPEQRGVTQYF
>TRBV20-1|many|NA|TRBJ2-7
TGCAGTGCTAGAGATATCTGGGTTGGGTACGAGCAGTACTTC
CSARDIWVGYEQYF
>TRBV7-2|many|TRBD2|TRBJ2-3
TGTGCCAGCAGCTTAGCGGGAGGGGAGGCAGATACGCAGTATTTT
CASSLAGGEADTQYF
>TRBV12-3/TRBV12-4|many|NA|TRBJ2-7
TGTGCCAGCAGTTTAGCGGGGGGAATGACGGACGAGCAGTACTTC
CASSLAGGMTDEQYF
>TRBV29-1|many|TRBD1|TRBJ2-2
TGCAGCGTTGAATGGGGACAGGGCCCCGGGGAGCTGTTTTTT
CSVEWGQGPGELFF
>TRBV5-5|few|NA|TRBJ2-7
TGTGCCAGCAGCTTCGGCAGGGTAACCTACGAGCAGTACTTC
CASSFGRVTYEQYF
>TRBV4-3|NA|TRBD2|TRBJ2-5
TGCGCCAGCAGCCCGAGAGCGGGAGGGCCGGAGACCCAGTACTTC
CASSPRAGGPETQYF
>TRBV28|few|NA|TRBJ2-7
TGTGCCAGCAGTCCCCTACTGCGGTATATAGGCGAGCAGTACTTC
CASSPLLRYIGEQYF
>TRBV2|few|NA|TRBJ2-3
TGTGCCAGCAGTGATAGAAGTAGCGCAGATACGCAGTATTTT
CASSDRSSADTQYF
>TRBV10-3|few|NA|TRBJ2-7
TGTGCCATCAGTGAACGGCCGGCGACTCCTTCGTCCTACGAGCAGTACTTC
CAISERPATPSSYEQYF
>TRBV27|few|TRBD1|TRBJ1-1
TGTGCCAGCAGCGGATCGGACAGGGGCCCTGAAGCTTTCTTT
CASSGSDRGPEAFF
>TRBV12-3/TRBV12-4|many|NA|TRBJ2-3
TGTGCCAGCAGCCATCAGGGAAATACGCAGTATTTT
CASSHQGNTQYF
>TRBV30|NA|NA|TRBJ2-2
TGTGCCTGGAGTGCTGGGGCAGGCACCGGGGAGCTGTTTTTT
CAWSAGAGTGELFF
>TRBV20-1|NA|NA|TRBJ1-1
TGCAGTGCGGGCGGGGGGGTTCGGGTGAACACTGAAGCTTTCTTT
CSAGGGVRVNTEAFF
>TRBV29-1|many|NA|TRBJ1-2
TGCAGCGTTCCTGGACAGAGCGATGGCTACACCTTC
CSVPGQSDGYTF
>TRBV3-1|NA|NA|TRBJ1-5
TGTGCCAGCAGCCAAGACCGACAGGTCATTCAGCCCCAGCATTTT
CASSQDRQVIQPQHF
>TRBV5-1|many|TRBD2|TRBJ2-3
TGCGCCAGCAGCTCCTTAGCGGGAGTCGCAGATACGCAGTATTTT
CASSSLAGVADTQYF
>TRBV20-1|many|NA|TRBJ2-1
TGCAGTGCTAGAAAGGTTCGGGGGGCCGGGAATGAGCAGTTCTTC
CSARKVRGAGNEQFF
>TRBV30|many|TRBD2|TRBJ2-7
TGTGCCTGGACTAGCGGTTACGAGCAGTACTTC
CAWTSGYEQYF
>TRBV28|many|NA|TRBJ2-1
TGTGCCAGCATGAGGCCCCGAACAGGGAGGGATGAGCAGTTCTTC
CASMRPRTGRDEQFF
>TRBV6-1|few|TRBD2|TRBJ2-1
TGTGCCAGCGGCATAGGACTAGCGGGAGCTGAGCAGTTCTTC
CASGIGLAGAEQFF
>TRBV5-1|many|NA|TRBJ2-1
TGCGCCAGCAGTGTCGGGACGGACAATGAGCAGTTCTTC
CASSVGTDNEQFF
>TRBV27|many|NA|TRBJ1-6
TGTGCCAGCAGTCGGGGGAGCTCCTATAATTCACCCCTCCACTTT
CASSRGSSYNSPLHF
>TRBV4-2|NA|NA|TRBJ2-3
TGTGCCAGCAGCCCCCGGGACATTTACACAGATACGCAGTATTTT
CASSPRDIYTDTQYF
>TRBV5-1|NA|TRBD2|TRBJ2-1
TGCGCCAGCAGCTGGACTAGCGGAGAACTGGCTGAGCAGTTCTTC
CASSWTSGELAEQFF
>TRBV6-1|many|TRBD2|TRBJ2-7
TGTGCCACTAGGACTAGCGGGGTCTACGAGCAGTACTTC
CATRTSGVYEQYF
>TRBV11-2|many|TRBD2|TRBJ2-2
TGTGCCAGCAGCCCGCGACTAGCGGGAGAATCCGCCACCGGGGAGCTGTTTTTT
CASSPRLAGESATGELFF
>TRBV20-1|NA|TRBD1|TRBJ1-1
TGCAGTGCTATTGAGACAGGGGTGAGGGGGAACACTGAAGCTTTCTTT
CSAIETGVRGNTEAFF
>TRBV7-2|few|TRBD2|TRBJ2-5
TGTGCCAGCAGCACGGGACTAGCGGGGGGCCAAGAGACCCAGTACTTC
CASSTGLAGGQETQYF
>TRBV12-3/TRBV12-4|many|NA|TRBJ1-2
TGTGCCAGCAGTTTAGACGGCCACGCCGGAGGGGACTATGGCTACACCTTC
CASSLDGHAGGDYGYTF
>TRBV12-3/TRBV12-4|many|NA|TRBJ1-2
TGTGCCAGCAGTTCCCGGACTGGGGACTATGGCTACACCTTC
CASSSRTGDYGYTF
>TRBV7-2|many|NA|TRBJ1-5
TGTGCCAGCAGCAAAACAGGAAATCAGCCCCAGCATTTT
CASSKTGNQPQHF
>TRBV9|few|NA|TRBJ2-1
TGTGCCAGCAGCGGGGACCGCAATGAGCAGTTCTTC
CASSGDRNEQFF
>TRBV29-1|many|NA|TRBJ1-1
TGCAGCGCCCAAGGACAGCGGTTGAACACTGAAGCTTTCTTT
CSAQGQRLNTEAFF
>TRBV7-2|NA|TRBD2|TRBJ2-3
TGTGCCAGCAGGGGGACTAGCGGGAGATCCCCGACAGATACGCAGTATTTT
CASRGTSGRSPTDTQYF
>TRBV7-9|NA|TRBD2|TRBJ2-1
TGTGCCAGCAGCTCGCTCCTAGCGGGAGGATTGGGTGAGCAGTTCTTC
CASSSLLAGGLGEQFF
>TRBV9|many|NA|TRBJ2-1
TGTGCCAGCAGCGTAGGTAGTTCCTCCAATGAGCAGTTCTTC
CASSVGSSSNEQFF
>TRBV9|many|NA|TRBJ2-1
TGTGCCAGCAGCGTAGATTTAGCTTCCCTCGGCAATGAGCAGTTCTTC
CASSVDLASLGNEQFF